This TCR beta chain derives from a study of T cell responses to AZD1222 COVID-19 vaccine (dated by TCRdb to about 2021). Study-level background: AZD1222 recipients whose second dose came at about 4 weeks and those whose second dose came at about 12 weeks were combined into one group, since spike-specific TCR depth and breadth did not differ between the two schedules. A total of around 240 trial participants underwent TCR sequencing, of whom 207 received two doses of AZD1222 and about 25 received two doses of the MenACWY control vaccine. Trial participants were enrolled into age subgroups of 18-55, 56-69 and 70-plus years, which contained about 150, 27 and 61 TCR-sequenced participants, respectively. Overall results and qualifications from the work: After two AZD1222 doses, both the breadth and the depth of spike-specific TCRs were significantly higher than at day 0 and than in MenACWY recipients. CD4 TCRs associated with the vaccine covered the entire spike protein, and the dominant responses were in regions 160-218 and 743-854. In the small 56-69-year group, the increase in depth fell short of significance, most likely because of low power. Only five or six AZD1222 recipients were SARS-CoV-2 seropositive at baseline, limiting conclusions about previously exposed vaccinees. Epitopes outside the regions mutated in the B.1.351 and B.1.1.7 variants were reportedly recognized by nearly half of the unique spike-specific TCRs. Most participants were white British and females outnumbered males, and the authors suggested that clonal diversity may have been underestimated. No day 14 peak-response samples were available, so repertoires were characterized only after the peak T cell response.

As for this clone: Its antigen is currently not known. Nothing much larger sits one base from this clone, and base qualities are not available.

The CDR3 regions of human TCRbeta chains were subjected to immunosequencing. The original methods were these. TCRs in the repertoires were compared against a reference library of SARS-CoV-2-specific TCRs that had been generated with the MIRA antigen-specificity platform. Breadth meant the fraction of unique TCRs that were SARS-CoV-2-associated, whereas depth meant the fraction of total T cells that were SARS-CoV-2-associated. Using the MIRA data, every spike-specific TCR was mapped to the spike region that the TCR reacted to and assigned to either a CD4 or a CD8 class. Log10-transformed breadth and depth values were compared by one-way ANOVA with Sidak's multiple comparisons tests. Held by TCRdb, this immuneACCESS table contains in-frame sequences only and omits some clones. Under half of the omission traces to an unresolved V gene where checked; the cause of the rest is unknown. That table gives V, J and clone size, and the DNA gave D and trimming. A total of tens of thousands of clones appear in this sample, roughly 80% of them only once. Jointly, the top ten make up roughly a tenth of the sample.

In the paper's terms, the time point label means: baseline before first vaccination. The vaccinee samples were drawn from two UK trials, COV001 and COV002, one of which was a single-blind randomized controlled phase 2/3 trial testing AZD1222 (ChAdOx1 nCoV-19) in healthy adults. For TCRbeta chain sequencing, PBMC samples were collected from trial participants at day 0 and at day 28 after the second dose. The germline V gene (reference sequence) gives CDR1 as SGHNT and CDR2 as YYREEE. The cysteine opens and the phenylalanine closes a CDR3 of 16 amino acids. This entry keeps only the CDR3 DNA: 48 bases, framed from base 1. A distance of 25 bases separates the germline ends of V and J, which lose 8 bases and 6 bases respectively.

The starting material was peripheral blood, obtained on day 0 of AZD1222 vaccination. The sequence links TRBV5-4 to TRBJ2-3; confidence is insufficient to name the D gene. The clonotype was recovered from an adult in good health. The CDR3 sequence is CASTIRRGFLEDTQYF. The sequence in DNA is TGTGCCAGTACAATACGGCGCGGTTTCCTTGAGGATACGCAGTATTTT.